These T cell receptor beta chains were read from a single sample in a study of CD8 T cells in ankylosing spondylitis. Each CDR3 protein gets one entry after TCRdb re-called the 5' RACE reads with MiXCR. Of about 250,000 distinct CDR3 sequences in the sample, roughly 32% were seen once. The sequenced material came from blood, either unsorted or a sorted T cell fraction (not recorded which). Receptors were obtained from a male donor with ankylosing spondylitis or in good health (not recorded which). Both conserved end residues are part of each CDR3. Fields, in order: V gene, D gene, J gene, clone size, CDR3 protein, CDR3 DNA. The D gene is left open where the match is weak. The size field is filled for only some rows; it gives once, few, many or a size class.

TRBV10-3,-,TRBJ2-3,-,CAILAGGTDTQYF,TGTGCCATTCTGGCCGGGGGCACAGATACGCAGTATTTT
TRBV20-1,TRBD1,TRBJ2-7,many,CSAHRGDYEQYF,TGCAGTGCCCACAGGGGAGACTACGAGCAGTACTTC
TRBV12-3/TRBV12-4,-,TRBJ2-1,-,CASRGLTSYNEQFF,TGTGCCAGCAGAGGACTGACCTCCTACAATGAGCAGTTCTTC
TRBV7-8,-,TRBJ2-1,-,CASSFLERNEQFF,TGTGCCAGCAGCTTCCTAGAGCGGAATGAGCAGTTCTTC
TRBV20-1,-,TRBJ1-5,many,CSARDGLRPQHF,TGCAGTGCTAGAGATGGGTTACGGCCCCAGCATTTT
TRBV6-5,-,TRBJ2-3,few,CASSYSTGDTQYF,TGTGCCAGCAGTTACTCGACGGGAGATACGCAGTATTTT
TRBV29-1,-,TRBJ2-7,-,CSVESAESSYEQYF,TGCAGCGTTGAGTCGGCAGAGAGCTCCTACGAGCAGTACTTC
TRBV11-2,TRBD2,TRBJ2-3,few,CASSFVPMSETSGGTDTQYF,TGTGCCAGCAGCTTTGTCCCGATGTCCGAGACTAGCGGGGGCACAGATACGCAGTATTTT
TRBV6-5,-,TRBJ2-3,few,CASTKGDTQYF,TGTGCCAGCACCAAGGGAGATACGCAGTATTTT
TRBV5-1,-,TRBJ2-5,-,CASSFDPQETQYF,TGCGCCAGCAGCTTTGATCCCCAAGAGACCCAGTACTTC
TRBV15,-,TRBJ2-2,few,CATSRDARNTGELFF,TGTGCCACCAGCAGAGATGCAAGGAACACCGGGGAGCTGTTTTTT
TRBV7-9,TRBD2,TRBJ2-7,-,CASSPGGVPSYEQYF,TGTGCCAGCAGCCCGGGAGGGGTCCCCTCCTACGAGCAGTACTTC